This T cell receptor beta chain is drawn from a study of shared clonotypes between healthy human individuals. Study findings and constraints: The rarefaction results pointed to incomplete sorted-subset sequencing despite large depth.

Of note for this clone: The antigen is not known.

The protocol was immunoSEQ multiplex PCR, while the TCRdb copy is restricted to in-frame clones and leaves out a portion. The sample has approximately 2.5 million clones; 93% are singletons. Trimming cost V 2 bases and J 5 bases, with 7 bases left between them. Germline CDR1 and CDR2: SGHTA and FQGNSA. The CDR3 runs 13 residues. The receptor comes from a man aged 18 to 35 in good health. Some clones in this sample may be carry-over from other donors' samples. The chain joins TRBV7-2 to TRBJ2-1; D not resolved. The sequencing input was naive CD4+ T cells from PBMCs. Sample subset: CD45RA+ positively selected. The chain's CDR3 is CASSLFLDNEQFF. The CDR3 region has the DNA TGTGCCAGCAGCTTATTCCTCGACAATGAGCAGTTCTTC.